Each of the 8 T cell receptor beta chains below was sequenced from the same sample in a study of CD8+ T cells in alopecia areata (dated by TCRdb to 2016 to 2019). The time point tag for this specimen amounts to: more than three weeks on oral tofacitinib. Explained via the paper, the treatment or condition label denotes: oral pan-JAK inhibitor, 5-10 mg twice daily. The library was produced with the immunoSEQ multiplex PCR assay. For TCR sequencing, RNA was extracted from every sample and reverse transcribed into cDNA to serve as template. TCRdb took this table from immuneACCESS and kept in-frame rearrangements with V and J called. Such tables lack part of the clones; where checked against another copy, unresolved V genes explain under half of the gap, and the rest is unexplained. The sample table lists 110,000 to 150,000 clones, roughly 52% of them with a count of one. The ten top clones hold about a sixth of the sample.

Specimen: CD8+ T cells sorted from blood, collected at week 4, from a patient treated with tofacitinib. The receptors were sampled from a human donor with alopecia areata.

The rearrangement uses TRBV6-5 and TRBJ2-2; 13 bases fit TRBD2. V shed 6 bases, J shed 6 bases, and the junction held 1 base outside the gene matches. Germline V gives CDR1 MNHEY, CDR2 SVGAGI. CDR3 size: 14 residues. The CDR3 here is CASRLAGGPGELFF. The CDR3 coding sequence is TGTGCCAGCAGACTAGCGGGGGGGCCCGGGGAGCTGTTTTTT.

The CDR3 nucleotides read TGTGCCTGGAGCACAGACTATGGCTACACCTTC. Amino acid sequence: CAWSTDYGYTF. This chain joins TRBV30 and TRBJ1-2; D is unresolved. V was shortened by 3 bases and J by 3 bases, with 5 bases between the two germline ends. This CDR3 has 11 residues. CDR1 and CDR2 from the germline V gene are GTSNPN and SVGIG (reference sequence).

The chain employs TRBV29-1 and TRBJ2-1; D is unresolved. The V and J ends lost 3 bases and 8 bases respectively, with 5 bases between them. CDR3 length: 10 amino acids. CDR1 and CDR2 from the germline V gene are SQVTM and ANQGSEA. This CDR3 is CSVDNDEQFF. The CDR3 DNA reads as TGCAGCGTTGACAACGATGAGCAGTTCTTC.

In its sample, this clone was seen a few times. The V and J genes are TRBV29-1 and TRBJ1-2; tentative D call: TRBD1 (5 bases). The CDR3 is 17 amino acids. In germline, CDR1 is SQVTM, CDR2 ANQGSEA. With 3 bases removed from V and 4 bases from J, the gap between germline ends came to 24 bases. CDR3 sequence reads: CSVDVGTEGPSGYGYTF. CDR3 nucleotide sequence: TGCAGCGTTGACGTCGGGACTGAAGGCCCCTCTGGCTATGGCTACACCTTC.

The chain employs TRBV7-9 and TRBJ1-1; the D is unclear. The CDR3 covers 13 residues. Per the germline V gene, CDR1 is SEHNR and CDR2 is FQNEAQ (reference sequence). V lost 1 base, J lost 3 bases, and 6 bases lay in between. The CDR3 nucleotides read TGTGCCAGCAGCTTAGGTGGGGACACTGAAGCTTTCTTT. Translated: CASSLGGDTEAFF.

CDR3 DNA: TGTGCCAGCAGCTTAGAATCGTGGAATGAGCAGTTCTTC. Its translation is CASSLESWNEQFF. This chain joins TRBV7-2 and TRBJ2-1, with D hard to call. The CDR3 runs 13 residues. Trimming removed 1 base from V and 7 bases from J, with 8 bases in between. CDR1 is SGHTA and CDR2 is FQGNSA in the germline V gene.

The genes are TRBV25-1 and TRBJ1-1; perhaps TRBD1 as D (5 bases). The germline V gene has CDR1 MGHDK and CDR2 SYGVNS. V lost 2 bases and J 8 bases, leaving 15 bases between the germline ends. The CDR3 runs to 14 residues. The CDR3 is CASSEIVGDGEAFF. The CDR3 DNA is TGTGCCAGCAGTGAAATTGTGGGGGACGGAGAAGCTTTCTTT.

This sequence joins TRBV15 and TRBJ1-5, with D unresolved. The germline gives CDR1 LNHNV, CDR2 YYDKDF (reference sequence). V was cut by 0 bases and J by 3 bases, with 9 bases left in between. The CDR3 runs to 15 residues. The CDR3 loop is CATSRDRGPNQPQHF. The CDR3 DNA is TGTGCCACCAGCAGAGATCGGGGTCCCAATCAGCCCCAGCATTTT.